Presented here are 20 T cell receptor beta chains from one specimen sequenced in a study of human T cells and chemical hapten exposure. Time point in this sample: patch test 3, about 24 weeks after DPC sensitization. Treatment: therapeutic diphenylcyclopropenone sensitization with weekly scalp DPC. TCRdb passed the RACE reads through MiXCR, listing each CDR3 protein once. This table holds 75,000 to 90,000 distinct CDR3 sequences, approximately 11% found once. The sample in question was whole blood, obtained in connection with sensitization to the hapten diphenylcyclopropenone (DPC). These receptors were taken from a woman aged 45-65 years with alopecia areata. Some clones in this sample may be carry-over from other donors' samples.

The gene calls are TRBV21-1 and TRBJ1-2. TRBV21-1 is designated a pseudogene. CDR3 length: 16 residues. The CDR3: CASSSREDLEQYGYTF. CDR3 bases: TGTGCCAGCAGCTCCAGAGAGGACCTTGAGCAATATGGCTACACCTTC.

The chain is built from TRBV25-1 and TRBJ1-1, with D unresolved. This CDR3 has 13 amino acids. The germline gives CDR1 MGHDK, CDR2 SYGVNS. Between the trimmed V and J ends, which lost 6 bases and 7 bases, there was a span of 15 bases. The CDR3 is CASSVPGADEAFF. CDR3 bases: TGTGCCAGCAGCGTCCCGGGCGCAGATGAAGCTTTCTTT.

With respect to this clonotype: Relative to the germline gene, one junction end is altered; a read error may explain this. The chain couples TRBV5-4 to TRBJ1-1, with a tentative D call TRBD1 (5 bases). CDR3 size: 14 residues. Germline CDR1 is SGHNT and CDR2 is YYREEE (reference sequence). The CDR3 sequence is CVSSLQGDGTEAFF. CDR3 nucleotide sequence: TGTGTCAGCAGCCTCCAGGGAGACGGCACTGAAGCTTTCTTT. Full variable domain (outside the CDR3, taken from reference TRBV5-4 and TRBJ1-1): ETGVTQSPTHLIKTRGQQVTLRCSSQSGHNTVSWYQQALGQGPQFIFQYYREEENGRGNFPPRFSGLQFPNYSSELNVNALELDDSALYLCVSSLQGDGTEAFFGQGTRLTVV.

The chain employs TRBV7-9 and TRBJ2-7; TRBD2 might be the D (5 bases). The germline V and J ends were trimmed by 4 bases and 2 bases, with 15 bases remaining between them. The germline V gene encodes CDR1 SEHNR and CDR2 FQNEAQ (reference sequence). This CDR3 has 15 residues. The CDR3 loop reads CASSWETPRAYEQYF. The CDR3 bases are TGTGCCAGCAGCTGGGAGACTCCGCGGGCCTACGAGCAGTACTTC.

This clonotype was found a few times. The V and J genes are TRBV4-3 and TRBJ1-3; D gene ambiguous. Between the trimmed V and J ends, which lost 2 bases and 0 bases, there was a span of 8 bases. CDR1 is LGHNA and CDR2 is YSLEER in the germline V gene. The CDR3 runs to 15 residues. CDR3 in DNA: TGCGCCAGCAGCCAATCGTCATACTCTGGAAACACCATATATTTT. Translation gives CASSQSSYSGNTIYF.

The chain uses TRBV29-1 and TRBJ2-2; a weak D match, TRBD1 (6 bases). Germline CDR1 reads SQVTM; CDR2 reads ANQGSEA. The V and J ends lost 6 bases and 1 base respectively, with 9 bases between them. The length of the CDR3 is 13 residues. CDR3 nucleotide sequence: TGCAGCGTCAAGACAGGGAACACCGGGGAGCTGTTTTTT. This encodes CSVKTGNTGELFF.

This clonotype was detected ten times or more. One end of the junction varies from germline; a read error may be responsible. The V and J genes are TRBV7-7 and TRBJ2-1; 12 positions match TRBD2. Germline assignment: CDR1 SSHAT and CDR2 FNYEAQ (reference sequence). There are 15 residues in the CDR3. The CDR3 coding sequence is TGTGCTAGCAGCTCCTGGACTAGCGGGATCGATGAGCAGTTCTTC. Amino acid sequence: CASSSWTSGIDEQFF.

V is TRBV6-6 and J is TRBJ2-7; D remains unclear. The V gene lost 10 bases and the J gene lost 2 bases, with 15 bases spanning the gap. Germline V CDR1 and CDR2: MNHNY, SVGAGI (reference sequence). This CDR3 region has 13 residues. The CDR3 reads CAISQPSTYEQYF. CDR3 coding DNA: TGTGCCATCTCCCAGCCGTCGACCTACGAGCAGTACTTC.

This clonotype was counted only a few times. This sequence joins TRBV24-1 and TRBJ1-1; no clear D gene. Trimming removed 1 base at V and 1 base at J, with 15 bases between. Germline lookup yields CDR1 KGHDR and CDR2 SFDVKD. This CDR3 region has 17 residues. CDR3 protein: CATSDLGQRMGNTEAFF. In nucleotides, the CDR3 is TGTGCCACCAGTGATTTAGGGCAGCGGATGGGGAACACTGAAGCTTTCTTT.

This clonotype was recorded at least ten times. As DNA, the CDR3 is TGTGCCACCAGTGATGTCGCGGGGGGAAGAGACGAGCAGTACTTC. This translates into CATSDVAGGRDEQYF. The chain has TRBV24-1 and TRBJ2-7; TRBD2 matches 8 bases. Germline CDR1 is KGHDR and CDR2 is SFDVKD. This CDR3 is built from 15 residues. With 3 bases clipped from V and 5 bases from J, the junction kept 8 bases outside the gene matches.

This clonotype was detected many times. This rearrangement joins TRBV7-2 to TRBJ2-3; TRBD2 matches at 8 bases. Per the germline V gene, CDR1 is SGHTA and CDR2 is FQGNSA. Trimming cost V 7 bases and J 2 bases; bases outside gene matches: 11. This CDR3 contains 16 residues. The CDR3 DNA follows: TGTGCCAGCATCCAGGGTCTAGCGGGCAACACAGATACGCAGTATTTT. Encoded protein: CASIQGLAGNTDTQYF.

Points on this clonotype: One end of the junction varies from germline; a read error may be responsible. J is TRBJ2-2 and V is TRBV7-6, with D maybe TRBD1 (5 bases). CDR3 length: 18 residues. The V gene's germline CDR1 is SGHVS and CDR2 FNYEAQ. For the CDR3, the DNA is TGTGCCGGCAGCTTAGGGGCCCTACCGACACTGAACACCGGGGAGCTGTTTTTT. This translates into CAGSLGALPTLNTGELFF.

This clonotype turned up a few times. The J gene is TRBJ2-5, the V gene TRBV9; 11 nucleotides match TRBD2. The CDR3 length is 16 residues. Germline CDR1 SGDLS, CDR2 YYNGEE. V trimming: 0 bases; J trimming: 3 bases; junction bases outside the gene matches: 4. CDR3 sequence reads: CASSVARSGREETQYF. The CDR3 DNA follows: TGTGCCAGCAGCGTAGCTCGTAGCGGGAGGGAAGAGACCCAGTACTTC.

This clonotype was counted between two and nine times. This sequence joins TRBV6-5 and TRBJ2-7; D is uncertain. The germline CDR1 and CDR2 sequences are MNHEY and SVGAGI. The V end was cut by 6 bases, the J end by 3 bases, with 18 bases between. There are 15 residues in the CDR3. The CDR3 DNA sequence: TGTGCCAGCAGACCCGGACCGTCCCGGGTCTACGAGCAGTACTTC. The encoded protein is CASRPGPSRVYEQYF.

This clonotype was seen repeatedly, ten times or more. The V and J genes are TRBV14 and TRBJ1-5; 9 bases match TRBD1. V was pared by 6 bases and J by 6 bases, with 9 bases of the junction left unmatched. Per the germline V gene, CDR1 is SGHDN and CDR2 is FVKESK. This CDR3 region has 15 residues. In DNA, the CDR3 is TGTGCCAGCAGTTCGACAGGGGGAATAGGTCAGCCCCAGCATTTT. It codes for CASSSTGGIGQPQHF. Supplemented by reference TRBV14 and TRBJ1-5, the full variable domain reads EAGVTQFPSHSVIEKGQTVTLRCDPISGHDNLYWYRRVMGKEIKFLLHFVKESKQDESGMPNNRFLAERTGGTYSTLKVQPAELEDSGVYFCASSSTGGIGQPQHFGDGTRLSIL.

At least ten counts were recorded for this clonotype. The chain carries TRBV9 and TRBJ2-2, with D perhaps given as TRBD1 or TRBD2 (5 bases each). The V gene's germline CDR1 is SGDLS and CDR2 YYNGEE. Trimming removed 5 bases at V and 0 bases at J, with 11 bases between. The CDR3 has 15 amino acids. This CDR3 reads CASRPGTPNTGELFF. The CDR3, as DNA: TGTGCCAGCAGACCTGGGACGCCGAACACCGGGGAGCTGTTTTTT.

This clonotype has more than one count but fewer than ten. This chain joins TRBV5-1 and TRBJ2-2; possibly TRBD2 for D (5 bases). The CDR3 is 15 residues long. V gave up 0 bases and J gave up 6 bases, with 12 bases separating them. CDR1 and CDR2 from the germline V gene are SGHRS and YFSETQ. The chain's CDR3 is CASSLDPTRAGELFF. The CDR3 DNA reads TGCGCCAGCAGCTTGGACCCAACTAGGGCCGGGGAGCTGTTTTTT.

This clonotype turned up a few times. This sequence joins TRBV2 and TRBJ2-7, with no clear D. V dropped 2 bases and J dropped 2 bases, with 7 bases sitting between them. The CDR3 sequence is 13 residues long. Germline values: CDR1 SNHLY, CDR2 FYNNEI. This CDR3 reads CASSELYPYEQYF. Here the CDR3 DNA reads TGTGCCAGCAGTGAACTTTACCCCTACGAGCAGTACTTC.

The chain combines TRBV2 with TRBJ2-7; no clear D gene. The CDR3 has 11 amino acids. V lost 4 bases to trimming and J lost 2 bases, with 3 bases between them. Germline values: CDR1 SNHLY, CDR2 FYNNEI. The CDR3 coding sequence is TGTGCCAGCAGTGCCCCCTACGAGCAGTACTTC. Translating gives CASSAPYEQYF.

This clonotype was counted a few times. The gene calls are TRBV20-1 and TRBJ2-3; D is undetermined. V lost 5 bases to trimming and J lost 2 bases, with 11 bases between them. This CDR3 contains 13 residues. Looked up from germline, CDR1 is DFQATT and CDR2 is SNEGSKA (reference sequence). CDR3: CSALGVITDTQYF. For the CDR3, the DNA is TGCAGTGCTCTAGGAGTTATCACAGATACGCAGTATTTT.